The table lists the clone carrying this T cell receptor beta chain with many counts. This sample was taken from a study of T cells in Graves' hyperthyroidism and ophthalmopathy. RNA transcripts yielded amplified TCR beta CDR3 regions. RT-PCR in the first round (using the HTBI primer set) targeted the TCR CDR3. Each CDR3 protein is one row after TCRdb ran MiXCR on the multiplex PCR reads. The sample contains over 700,000 distinct CDR3 sequences, about 35% of which appear only once. Germline assignment: CDR1 LNHDA and CDR2 SQIVND (reference sequence). The V end was cut by 8 bases, the J end by 13 bases, with 18 bases between. CDR3 length: 13 residues.

J is TRBJ1-6 and V is TRBV19; D remains ambiguous. This sequence originates from a woman between 35 and 50 years old with Graves' hyperthyroidism. Sequenced sample: blood. CDR3 nucleotides: TGTGCCAGTCAAGACAACGGAAGGCTCCCCCTCCACTTT. The encoded protein is CASQDNGRLPLHF.